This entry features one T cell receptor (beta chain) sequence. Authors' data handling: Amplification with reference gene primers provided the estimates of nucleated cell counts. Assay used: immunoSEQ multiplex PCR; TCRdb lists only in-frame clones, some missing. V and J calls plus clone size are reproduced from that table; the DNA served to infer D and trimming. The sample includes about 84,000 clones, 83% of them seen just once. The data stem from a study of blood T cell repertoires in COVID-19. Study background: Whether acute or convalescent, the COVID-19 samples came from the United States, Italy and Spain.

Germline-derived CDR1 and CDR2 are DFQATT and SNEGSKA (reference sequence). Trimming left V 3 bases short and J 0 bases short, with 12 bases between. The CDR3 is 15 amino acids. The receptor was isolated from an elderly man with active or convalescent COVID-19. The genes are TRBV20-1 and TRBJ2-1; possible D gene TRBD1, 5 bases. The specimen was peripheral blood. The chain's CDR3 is CSASRGHSSYNEQFF. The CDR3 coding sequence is TGCAGTGCTAGTAGAGGACACAGCTCCTACAATGAGCAGTTCTTC.